The 16 T cell receptor beta chains reported below all come from one sample, sequenced in a study of CD8+ T cells in alopecia areata. Treatment reported: oral pan-JAK inhibitor, 5-10 mg twice daily. Extracted RNA was reverse transcribed into cDNA, the sequencing template. TCRdb keeps only in-frame clones here, not all; method: immunoSEQ multiplex PCR. The table has some 200,000 clones, approximately 40% seen once. Sequenced here: CD4+ T cells sorted from blood, sampled at approximately week 37, from a patient treated with tofacitinib. The source is a human donor with alopecia areata.

This sequence joins TRBV7-9 and TRBJ2-7, with 7 bases aligning to TRBD2. Germline V lookup: CDR1 SEHNR, CDR2 FQNEAQ (reference sequence). The J segment lost 3 bases and the V segment lost 5 bases, leaving 7 bases of the junction unmatched. The length of the CDR3 is 14 residues. This chain's CDR3 is CASSPGLGSYEQYF. CDR3 nucleotide sequence: TGTGCCAGCAGCCCTGGACTAGGAAGCTACGAGCAGTACTTC.

The rearrangement joins TRBV19 to TRBJ1-2; TRBD1 is a possible D gene (6 bases). The length of the CDR3 is 13 residues. Trimming shortened V by 6 bases and J by 8 bases, and 16 bases separated the two germline ends. Germline V gene data show CDR1 as LNHDA and CDR2 as SQIVND (reference sequence). This chain's CDR3 is CASSYRETWGYTF. CDR3 sequence (DNA): TGTGCCAGTAGCTACAGGGAGACTTGGGGCTACACCTTC.

The chain carries TRBV4-3 and TRBJ2-1; D call uncertain. The V gene lost 0 bases and the J gene lost 5 bases, with 14 bases spanning the gap. The length of the CDR3 is 16 residues. Germline V CDR1 and CDR2: LGHNA, YSLEER. The CDR3 loop is CASSQELGIGDNEQFF. In DNA form, the CDR3 reads TGCGCCAGCAGCCAAGAACTGGGGATTGGAGACAATGAGCAGTTCTTC.

This clone appeared many times. V and J are TRBV20-1 and TRBJ2-1; 7 bases map to TRBD2. The CDR3 sequence is 11 residues long. V lost 5 bases and J lost 10; bases outside the gene matches: 5. Germline lookup yields CDR1 DFQATT and CDR2 SNEGSKA (reference sequence). The CDR3 DNA is TGCAGTGCTCTAGGACTAGGCGAGCAGTTCTTC. Encoded protein: CSALGLGEQFF.

The DNA for the CDR3 is TGCGCCAGCAGCTTTACCACAGGGTACCGGGAGCTGTTTTTT. Encoded protein: CASSFTTGYRELFF. This chain joins TRBV5-1 and TRBJ2-2; possibly TRBD1 for D (6 bases). Trimming shortened V by 2 bases and J by 9 bases, and 14 bases separated the two germline ends. Germline V CDR1 and CDR2: SGHRS, YFSETQ. CDR3 length equals 14 residues.

CDR3 nucleotide sequence: TGTGCCAGCACCCCGGCCGGGCTAGCGATCACAGATACGCAGTATTTT. Amino acids: CASTPAGLAITDTQYF. The chain is built from TRBV27 and TRBJ2-3; perhaps TRBD2 as D (6 bases). This CDR3 has 16 amino acids. The V end lost 7 bases, the J end lost 2 bases, and 19 bases lay between the germline ends. The germline gives CDR1 MNHEY, CDR2 SMNVEV (reference sequence).

This clone was observed a handful of times. The chain carries TRBV7-2 and TRBJ2-6; D unclear. There are 15 residues in the CDR3. The V and J ends lost 1 base and 0 bases respectively, with 4 bases between them. Germline CDR1 is SGHTA and CDR2 is FQGNSA. The chain's CDR3 is CASSLESSGANVLTF. In DNA, the CDR3 is TGTGCCAGCAGCTTAGAGAGCTCTGGGGCCAACGTCCTGACTTTC.

The gene calls are TRBV7-9 and TRBJ2-2; unclear D gene. V lost 5 bases and J lost 17, with 15 bases in between. CDR3 size: 11 residues. The germline gives CDR1 SEHNR, CDR2 FQNEAQ (reference sequence). CDR3 loop: CASSIIERTFF. The CDR3 DNA reads as TGTGCCAGCAGCATAATCGAACGCACTTTTTTT.

This clone was seen at least ten times. The rearrangement joins TRBV14 to TRBJ2-5; 14 nucleotides align to TRBD2. V was clipped by 1 base and J by 6 bases; unmatched bases: 13. The CDR3 is 19 amino acids. The germline CDR1 and CDR2 sequences are SGHDN and FVKESK. This CDR3 reads CASSQVTTGTSGSRQTQYF. As DNA, the CDR3 is TGTGCCAGCAGCCAAGTAACGACAGGGACTAGCGGGAGCCGGCAGACCCAGTACTTC.

This chain uses TRBV30 with TRBJ1-2, with D possibly being TRBD1 (5 bases). Per the germline V gene, CDR1 is GTSNPN and CDR2 is SVGIG (reference sequence). V was shortened by 2 bases and J by 5 bases, with 12 bases between the two germline ends. The CDR3 runs to 13 residues. CDR3 bases: TGTGCCTGGAGTCCCCAGGGACTGTATGGCTACACCTTC. It is translated as CAWSPQGLYGYTF.

This chain joins TRBV6-5 and TRBJ2-7, with D hard to call. This CDR3 has 13 residues. CDR1 MNHEY and CDR2 SVGAGI come from the germline V gene. Trimming pared 2 bases from V and 6 bases from J, leaving 11 bases between. The CDR3, as DNA: TGTGCCAGCAGTTACCCCGGGTCGTCCGAGCAGTACTTC. This translates into CASSYPGSSEQYF.

This clone appeared a few times. V gene TRBV28 combines with J gene TRBJ1-5; D ambiguous. CDR1 is MDHEN, CDR2 SYDVKM, per germline. The CDR3 runs 11 residues. Trimming took off 5 bases at V and 4 bases at J, with 3 bases between the two ends. The CDR3 DNA reads TGTGCCAGCAGTGTGAATCAGCCCCAGCATTTT. Translated: CASSVNQPQHF.

The chain employs TRBV14 and TRBJ2-1; 8 bases line up with TRBD2. CDR1 and CDR2 from the germline V gene are SGHDN and FVKESK. J was trimmed by 1 base and V by 2 bases; bases with no gene match: 4. The CDR3 totals 16 residues. CDR3 DNA sequence: TGTGCCAGCAGCCAATCTAGCGGGCTTTCCTACAATGAGCAGTTCTTC. This codes for CASSQSSGLSYNEQFF.

J is TRBJ1-1 and V is TRBV29-1; D perhaps matches TRBD1 (6 bases). Germline CDR1 and CDR2: SQVTM and ANQGSEA. The CDR3 is 15 amino acids. V was shortened by 7 bases and J by 4 bases, with 22 bases between the two germline ends. CDR3 sequence reads: CSAGAVSLSGTEAFF. CDR3 DNA sequence: TGCAGCGCAGGGGCGGTAAGTCTATCGGGCACTGAAGCTTTCTTT.

The V and J genes are TRBV29-1 and TRBJ2-1; D gene unclear. The CDR3 runs 14 residues. The germline V gene encodes CDR1 SQVTM and CDR2 ANQGSEA. V was trimmed by 3 bases and J by 4 bases, leaving 13 bases between them. The CDR3 DNA follows: TGCAGCGTTGAGTTGGCGGCAAATTACAATGAGCAGTTCTTC. Translated, it gives CSVELAANYNEQFF.

The chain joins TRBV15 to TRBJ2-1; 9 bases are shared with TRBD2. In germline, CDR1 is LNHNV, CDR2 YYDKDF (reference sequence). The CDR3 is 18 residues long. J gave up 6 bases and V 1 base, and 13 bases lay outside the gene matches. In DNA form, the CDR3 reads TGTGCCACCAGCAGAGGCGGCGGGAGGGCCTCTCGACCCAATGAGCAGTTCTTC. Encoded protein: CATSRGGGRASRPNEQFF.